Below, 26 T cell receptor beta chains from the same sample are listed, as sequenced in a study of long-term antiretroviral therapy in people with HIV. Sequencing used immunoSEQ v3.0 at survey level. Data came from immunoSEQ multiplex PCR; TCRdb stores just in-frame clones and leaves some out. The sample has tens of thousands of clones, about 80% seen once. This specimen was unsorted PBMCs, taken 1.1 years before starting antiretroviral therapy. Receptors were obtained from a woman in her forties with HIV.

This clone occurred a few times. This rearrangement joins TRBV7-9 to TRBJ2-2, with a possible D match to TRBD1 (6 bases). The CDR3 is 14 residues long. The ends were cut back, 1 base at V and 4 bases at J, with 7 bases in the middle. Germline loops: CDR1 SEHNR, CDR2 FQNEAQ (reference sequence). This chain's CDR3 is CASSLDRATGELFF. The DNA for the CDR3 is TGTGCCAGCAGCTTAGACAGGGCCACCGGGGAGCTGTTTTTT.

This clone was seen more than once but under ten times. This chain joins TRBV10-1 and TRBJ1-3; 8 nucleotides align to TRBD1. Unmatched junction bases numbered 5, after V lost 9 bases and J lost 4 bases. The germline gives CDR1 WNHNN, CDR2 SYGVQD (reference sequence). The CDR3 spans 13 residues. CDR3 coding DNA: TGCGCCAGGAAACGGGACAGGGGAAACACCATATATTTT. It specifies CARKRDRGNTIYF.

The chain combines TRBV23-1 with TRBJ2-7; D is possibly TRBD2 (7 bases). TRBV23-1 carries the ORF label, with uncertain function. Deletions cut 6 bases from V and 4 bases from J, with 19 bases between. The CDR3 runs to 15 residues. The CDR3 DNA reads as TGCGCCAGCAGCCCAAGGTGGGGGGGCATGTACGAGCAGTACTTC. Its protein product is CASSPRWGGMYEQYF.

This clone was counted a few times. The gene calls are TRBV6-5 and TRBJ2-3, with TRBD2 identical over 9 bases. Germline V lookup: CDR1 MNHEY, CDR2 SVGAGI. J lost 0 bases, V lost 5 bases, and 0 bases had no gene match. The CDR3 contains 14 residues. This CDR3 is CASSLAGSTDTQYF. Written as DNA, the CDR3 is TGTGCCAGCAGTCTAGCGGGAAGCACAGATACGCAGTATTTT.

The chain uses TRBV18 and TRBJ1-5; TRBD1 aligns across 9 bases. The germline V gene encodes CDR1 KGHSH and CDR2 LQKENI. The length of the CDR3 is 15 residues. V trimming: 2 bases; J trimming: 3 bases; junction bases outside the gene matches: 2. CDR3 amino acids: CASSPGDRDNQPQHF. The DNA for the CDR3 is TGTGCCAGCTCACCAGGGGACAGGGACAATCAGCCCCAGCATTTT. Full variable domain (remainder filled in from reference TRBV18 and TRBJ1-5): NAGVMQNPRHLVRRRGQEARLRCSPMKGHSHVYWYRQLPEEGLKFMVYLQKENIIDESGMPKERFSAEFPKEGPSILRIQQVVRGDSAAYFCASSPGDRDNQPQHFGDGTRLSIL.

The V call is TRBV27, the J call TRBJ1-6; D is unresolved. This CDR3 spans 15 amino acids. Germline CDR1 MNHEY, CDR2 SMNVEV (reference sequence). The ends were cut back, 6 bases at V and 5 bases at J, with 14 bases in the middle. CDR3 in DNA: TGTGCCAGCAGGTGGTTAGGTGGACATAATTCACCCCTCCACTTT. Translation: CASRWLGGHNSPLHF.

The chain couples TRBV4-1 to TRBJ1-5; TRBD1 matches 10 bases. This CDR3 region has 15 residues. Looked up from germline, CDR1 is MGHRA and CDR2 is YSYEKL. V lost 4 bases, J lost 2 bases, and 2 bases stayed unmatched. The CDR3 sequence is CASSRGTGGNQPQHF. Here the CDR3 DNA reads TGCGCCAGCAGCCGCGGGACAGGGGGCAATCAGCCCCAGCATTTT.

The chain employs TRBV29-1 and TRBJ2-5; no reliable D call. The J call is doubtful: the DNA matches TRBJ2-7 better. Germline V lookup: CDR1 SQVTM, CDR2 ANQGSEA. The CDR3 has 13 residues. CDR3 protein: CSVESPGSYEQYF. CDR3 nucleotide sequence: TGCAGCGTTGAATCTCCGGGTTCCTACGAGCAGTACTTC.

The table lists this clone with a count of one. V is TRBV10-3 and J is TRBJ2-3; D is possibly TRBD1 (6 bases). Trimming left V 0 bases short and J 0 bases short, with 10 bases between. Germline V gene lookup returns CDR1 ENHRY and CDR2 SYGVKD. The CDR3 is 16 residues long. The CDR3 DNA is TGTGCCATCAGTGAGTCGCTGGGGGCTAGCACAGATACGCAGTATTTT. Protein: CAISESLGASTDTQYF.

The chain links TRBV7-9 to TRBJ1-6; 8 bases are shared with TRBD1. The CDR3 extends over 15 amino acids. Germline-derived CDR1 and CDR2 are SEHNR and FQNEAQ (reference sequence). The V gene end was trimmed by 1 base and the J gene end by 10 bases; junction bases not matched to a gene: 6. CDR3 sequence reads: CASSLGGQAASPLHF. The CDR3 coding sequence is TGTGCCAGCAGCTTAGGGGGACAGGCGGCGTCACCCCTCCACTTT. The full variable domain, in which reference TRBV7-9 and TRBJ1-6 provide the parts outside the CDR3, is DTGVSQNPRHKITKRGQNVTFRCDPISEHNRLYWYRQTLGQGPEFLTYFQNEAQLEKSRLLSDRFSAERPKGSFSTLEIQRTEQGDSAMYLCASSLGGQAASPLHFGNGTRLTVT.

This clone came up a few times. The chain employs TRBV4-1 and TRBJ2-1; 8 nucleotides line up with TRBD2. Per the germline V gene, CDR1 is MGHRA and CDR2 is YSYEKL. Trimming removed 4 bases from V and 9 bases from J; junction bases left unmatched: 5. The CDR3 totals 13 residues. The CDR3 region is CASSLGRAGEQFF. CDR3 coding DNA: TGCGCCAGCAGCCTCGGGAGGGCAGGTGAGCAGTTCTTC.

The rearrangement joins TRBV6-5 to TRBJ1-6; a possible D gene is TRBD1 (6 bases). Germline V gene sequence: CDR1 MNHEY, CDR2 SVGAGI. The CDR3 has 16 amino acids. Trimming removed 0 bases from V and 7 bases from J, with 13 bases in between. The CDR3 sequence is CASSYSTGAGNSPLHF. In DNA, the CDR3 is TGTGCCAGCAGTTACTCGACGGGGGCGGGAAATTCACCCCTCCACTTT.

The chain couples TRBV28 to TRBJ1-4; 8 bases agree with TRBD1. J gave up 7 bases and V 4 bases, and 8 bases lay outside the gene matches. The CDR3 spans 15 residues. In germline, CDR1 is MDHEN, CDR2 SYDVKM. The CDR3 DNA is TGTGCCAGCAGTTCCGCAGGGGGCGCGGGTGAAAAACTGTTTTTT. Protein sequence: CASSSAGGAGEKLFF.

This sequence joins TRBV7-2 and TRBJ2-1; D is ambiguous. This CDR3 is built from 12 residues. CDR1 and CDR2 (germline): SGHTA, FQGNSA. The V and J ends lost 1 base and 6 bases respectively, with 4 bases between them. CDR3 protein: CASSLEVNEQFF. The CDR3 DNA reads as TGTGCCAGCAGCTTAGAAGTCAATGAGCAGTTCTTC.

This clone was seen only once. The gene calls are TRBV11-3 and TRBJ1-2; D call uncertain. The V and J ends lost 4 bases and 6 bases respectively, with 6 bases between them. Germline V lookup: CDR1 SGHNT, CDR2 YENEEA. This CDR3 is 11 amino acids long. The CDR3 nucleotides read TGTGCCAGCAGCTCACTCAATGGCTACACCTTC. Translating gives CASSSLNGYTF.

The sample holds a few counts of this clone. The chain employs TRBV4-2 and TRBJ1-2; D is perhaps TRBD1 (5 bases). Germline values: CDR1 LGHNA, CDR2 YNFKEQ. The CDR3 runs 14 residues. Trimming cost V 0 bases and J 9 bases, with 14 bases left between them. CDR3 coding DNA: TGTGCCAGCAGCCAAGAGGGCCGGGGCGGAAGCTACACCTTC. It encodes CASSQEGRGGSYTF.

The CDR3 nucleotides are TGTGCCAGCAGCCCGCGGGGACTAGCGGGAGGGCCACCCGGGGAGCTGTTTTTT. Its protein is CASSPRGLAGGPPGELFF. The gene calls are TRBV7-8 and TRBJ2-2; 16 bases agree with TRBD2. J was trimmed by 6 bases and V by 5 bases; bases with no gene match: 9. The CDR3 is 18 residues long. Germline V lookup: CDR1 SGHVS, CDR2 FQNEAQ.

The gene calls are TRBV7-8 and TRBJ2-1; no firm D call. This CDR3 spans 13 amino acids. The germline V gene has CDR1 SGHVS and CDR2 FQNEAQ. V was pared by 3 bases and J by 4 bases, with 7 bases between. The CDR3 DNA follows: TGTGCCAGCAGCTTGAAACAATACAATGAGCAGTTCTTC. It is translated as CASSLKQYNEQFF. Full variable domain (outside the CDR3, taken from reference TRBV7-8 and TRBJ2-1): GAGVSQSPRYKVAKRGQDVALRCDPISGHVSLFWYQQALGQGPEFLTYFQNEAQLDKSGLPSDRFFAERPEGSVSTLKIQRTQQEDSAVYLCASSLKQYNEQFFGPGTRLTVL.

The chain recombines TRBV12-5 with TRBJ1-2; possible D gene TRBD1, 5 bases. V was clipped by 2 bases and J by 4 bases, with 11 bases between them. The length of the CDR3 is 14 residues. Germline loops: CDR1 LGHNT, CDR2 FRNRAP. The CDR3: CASGLWGTFYGYTF. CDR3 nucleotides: TGTGCTAGTGGTTTGTGGGGGACCTTCTATGGCTACACCTTC.

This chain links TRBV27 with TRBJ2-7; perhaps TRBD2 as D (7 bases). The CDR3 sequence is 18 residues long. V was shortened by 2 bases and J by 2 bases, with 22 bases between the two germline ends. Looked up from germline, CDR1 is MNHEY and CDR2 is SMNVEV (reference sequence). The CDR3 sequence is CASSLAGANSGPPYEQYF. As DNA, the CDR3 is TGTGCCAGCAGTTTAGCGGGGGCGAATAGCGGGCCGCCCTACGAGCAGTACTTC.

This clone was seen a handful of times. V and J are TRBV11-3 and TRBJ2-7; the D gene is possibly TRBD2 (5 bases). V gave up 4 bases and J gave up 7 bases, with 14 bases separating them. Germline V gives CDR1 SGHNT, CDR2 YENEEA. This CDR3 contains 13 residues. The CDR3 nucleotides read TGTGCCAGCAGCTATACCGGGGAGCGGGAGCAGTACTTC. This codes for CASSYTGEREQYF.

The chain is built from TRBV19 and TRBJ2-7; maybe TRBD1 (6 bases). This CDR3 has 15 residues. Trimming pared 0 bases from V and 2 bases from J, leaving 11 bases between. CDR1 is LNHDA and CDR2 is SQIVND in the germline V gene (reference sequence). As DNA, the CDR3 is TGTGCCAGTAGTATAGAAGGGGGAGTAACCTACGAGCAGTACTTC. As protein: CASSIEGGVTYEQYF.

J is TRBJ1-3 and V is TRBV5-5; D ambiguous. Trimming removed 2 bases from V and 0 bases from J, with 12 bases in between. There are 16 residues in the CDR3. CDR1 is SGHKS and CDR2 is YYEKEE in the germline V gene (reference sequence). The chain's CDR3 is CASSFGPEPSGNTIYF. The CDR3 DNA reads TGTGCCAGCAGCTTCGGACCGGAACCCTCTGGAAACACCATATATTTT. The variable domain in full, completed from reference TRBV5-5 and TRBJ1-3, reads DAGVTQSPTHLIKTRGQQVTLRCSPISGHKSVSWYQQVLGQGPQFIFQYYEKEERGRGNFPDRFSARQFPNYSSELNVNALLLGDSALYLCASSFGPEPSGNTIYFGEGSWLTVV.

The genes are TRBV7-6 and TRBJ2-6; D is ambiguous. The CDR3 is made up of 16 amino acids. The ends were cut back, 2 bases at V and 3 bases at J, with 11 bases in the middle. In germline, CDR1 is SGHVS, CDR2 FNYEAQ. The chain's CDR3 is CASSLTTSGGANVLTF. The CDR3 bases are TGTGCCAGCAGCTTAACTACCAGTGGTGGGGCCAACGTCCTGACTTTC.

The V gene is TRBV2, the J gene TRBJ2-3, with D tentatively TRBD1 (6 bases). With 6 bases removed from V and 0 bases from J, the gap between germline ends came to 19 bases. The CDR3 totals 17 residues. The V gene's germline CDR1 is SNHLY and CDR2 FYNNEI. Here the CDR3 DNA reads TGTGCCAGCAGCGGCTTCGGGGACAAGGGGAGCACAGATACGCAGTATTTT. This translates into CASSGFGDKGSTDTQYF.

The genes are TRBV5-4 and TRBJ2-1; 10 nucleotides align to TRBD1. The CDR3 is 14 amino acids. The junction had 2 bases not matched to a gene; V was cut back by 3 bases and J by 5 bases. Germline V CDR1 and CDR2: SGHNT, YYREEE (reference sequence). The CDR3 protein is CASSSGQGNNEQFF. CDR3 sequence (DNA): TGTGCCAGCAGCTCGGGACAGGGGAACAATGAGCAGTTCTTC. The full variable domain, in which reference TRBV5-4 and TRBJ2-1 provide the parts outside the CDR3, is ETGVTQSPTHLIKTRGQQVTLRCSSQSGHNTVSWYQQALGQGPQFIFQYYREEENGRGNFPPRFSGLQFPNYSSELNVNALELDDSALYLCASSSGQGNNEQFFGPGTRLTVL.